This is a list of T cell receptor beta chains from one sample in a study of identical twins. TCRdb redid the calling of the 5' RACE reads with MiXCR, one entry per CDR3 protein. Among hundreds of thousands of distinct CDR3 sequences, under 9% were seen once, and the ten largest hold 0.75% to 1%. The data were also submitted as part of a second study, on yellow fever vaccine responses in identical twins.

The sequencing input was PBMCs. The receptors originated from a woman between 18 and 29 years old in good health. CDR3s include the opening cysteine and the closing phenylalanine or tryptophan. A D gene is named only where the DNA matches it firmly. Clone size is shown for a subset of rows, as once, few, many or a class of expanded clone.

TRBJ2-7 | TRBV6-6 | few | . | CASRSISYEQYF | TGTGCCAGCAGGTCGATCTCCTACGAGCAGTACTTC
TRBJ2-2 | TRBV7-9 | many | . | CASSFLPGEDTGELFF | TGTGCCAGCAGCTTTCTCCCAGGGGAGGACACCGGGGAGCTGTTTTTT
TRBJ2-3 | TRBV7-3 | few | . | CASSPRGLYTDTQYF | TGTGCCAGCAGCCCCAGAGGACTCTACACAGATACGCAGTATTTT
TRBJ2-2 | TRBV6-5 | few | TRBD1 | CASSYSRTGSNTGELFF | TGTGCCAGCAGTTACTCTCGGACAGGATCGAACACCGGGGAGCTGTTTTTT
TRBJ2-2 | TRBV4-3 | . | . | CASSQLLETNTGELFF | TGCGCCAGCAGCCAACTTCTGGAGACGAACACCGGGGAGCTGTTTTTT
TRBJ1-1 | TRBV12-3/TRBV12-4 | . | . | CASSLFSEWNPEAFF | TGTGCCAGCAGTTTATTTTCAGAGTGGAACCCTGAAGCTTTCTTT
TRBJ2-7 | TRBV30 | . | . | CAWEGGSYEQYF | TGTGCCTGGGAAGGGGGCTCCTACGAGCAGTACTTC
TRBJ2-5 | TRBV20-1 | . | . | CSASPLQDRQETQYF | TGCAGTGCTAGCCCCCTCCAAGACCGCCAGGAGACCCAGTACTTC
TRBJ2-7 | TRBV7-2 | few | . | CASSLSTPSYEQYF | TGTGCCAGCAGCTTATCGACACCCTCCTACGAGCAGTACTTC
TRBJ2-7 | TRBV7-9 | few | . | CASSSRDNTYEQYF | TGTGCCAGCAGCTCCCGGGACAACACCTACGAGCAGTACTTC
TRBJ2-7 | TRBV9 | few | . | CASSRGTLSYEQYF | TGTGCCAGCAGCCGGGGCACTTTATCCTACGAGCAGTACTTC
TRBJ2-7 | TRBV25-1 | . | TRBD2 | CASSEEVSSGRYEQYF | TGTGCCAGCAGTGAGGAAGTTTCCAGCGGGAGGTACGAGCAGTACTTC
TRBJ2-2 | TRBV7-2 | . | . | CASRKDTGELFF | TGTGCCAGCAGAAAAGACACCGGGGAGCTGTTTTTT
TRBJ2-1 | TRBV3-1 | . | . | CASSQARTVLNNEQFF | TGTGCCAGCAGCCAAGCAAGGACAGTCTTGAACAATGAGCAGTTCTTC
TRBJ2-3 | TRBV27 | . | TRBD2 | CASRTSGYSSTDTQYF | TGTGCCAGCAGGACTAGCGGGTATTCTAGCACAGATACGCAGTATTTT
TRBJ2-5 | TRBV4-1 | . | TRBD1 | CASSPGTATQETQYF | TGCGCCAGCAGCCCCGGGACAGCTACCCAAGAGACCCAGTACTTC
TRBJ2-2 | TRBV6-2/TRBV6-3 | few | TRBD2 | CASSKLAGGTGELFF | TGTGCCAGCAGTAAACTAGCGGGAGGGACCGGGGAGCTGTTTTTT
TRBJ2-1 | TRBV2 | few | TRBD2 | CASSESRGSSYNEQFF | TGTGCCAGCAGTGAATCGCGCGGGAGCTCCTACAATGAGCAGTTCTTC
TRBJ2-1 | TRBV9 | many | . | CASSVGFTPANEQFF | TGTGCCAGCAGCGTAGGGTTCACCCCGGCCAATGAGCAGTTCTTC
TRBJ2-4 | TRBV7-2 | few | TRBD1 | CASTGDRGNENIQYF | TGTGCCAGCACCGGGGACAGGGGGAACGAGAACATTCAGTACTTC
TRBJ1-2 | TRBV7-9 | . | . | CASSLGRVYGYTF | TGTGCCAGCAGCTTAGGCAGGGTCTATGGCTACACCTTC
TRBJ2-3 | TRBV5-6 | many | . | CASSRDISTDTQYF | TGTGCCAGCTCGCGGGACATTAGCACAGATACGCAGTATTTT
TRBJ2-3 | TRBV11-2 | . | TRBD2 | CASSVGSGRAGWADTQYF | TGTGCCAGCTCTGTCGGGAGCGGGAGGGCCGGTTGGGCAGATACGCAGTATTTT
TRBJ2-7 | TRBV27 | few | TRBD2 | CASSLWGLAGDEQYF | TGTGCCAGCAGTTTATGGGGACTAGCGGGAGACGAGCAGTACTTC
TRBJ1-6 | TRBV6-5 | many | . | CASSYTRSSYNSPLHF | TGTGCCAGCAGTTACACGCGGAGCTCCTATAATTCACCCCTCCACTTT
TRBJ1-2 | TRBV5-1 | few | . | CASSFKGDGYTF | TGCGCCAGCAGCTTCAAAGGGGATGGCTACACCTTC
TRBJ2-1 | TRBV20-1 | many | . | CSARVRGSCGGANEQFF | TGCAGTGCTAGAGTACGTGGGAGTTGTGGTGGGGCCAATGAGCAGTTCTTC
TRBJ1-6 | TRBV27 | few | . | CASSFGGPARNSPLHF | TGTGCCAGCAGTTTCGGAGGACCCGCCCGGAATTCACCCCTCCACTTT
TRBJ2-5 | TRBV5-4 | . | . | CASSLGRGEETQYF | TGTGCCAGCAGCTTGGGCAGGGGCGAGGAGACCCAGTACTTC
TRBJ2-1 | TRBV6-2/TRBV6-3 | few | . | CASSYPGAGTYNEQFF | TGTGCCAGCAGTTACCCCGGTGCGGGCACCTACAATGAGCAGTTCTTC
TRBJ2-7 | TRBV4-2 | many | TRBD1 | CASSQDWIQGAYEQYF | TGTGCCAGCAGCCAAGACTGGATCCAGGGGGCGTACGAGCAGTACTTC
TRBJ2-5 | TRBV4-2 | many | TRBD1 | CASSQDRGRGGPQETQYF | TGTGCCAGCAGCCAAGATCGGGGTCGAGGGGGCCCTCAAGAGACCCAGTACTTC
TRBJ2-7 | TRBV27 | few | TRBD2 | CASRGLAGSYEQYF | TGTGCCAGCAGGGGACTAGCGGGATCCTACGAGCAGTACTTC
TRBJ2-3 | TRBV15 | . | TRBD1 | CATRNDRGVTDTQYF | TGTGCCACTAGAAATGACAGGGGAGTTACAGATACGCAGTATTTT
TRBJ1-1 | TRBV7-9 | many | . | CASSLGRGMNTEAFF | TGTGCCAGCAGCTTAGGAAGGGGCATGAACACTGAAGCTTTCTTT
TRBJ2-2 | TRBV7-9 | few | . | CASSLRLSAGELFF | TGTGCCAGCAGCTTACGGTTGTCGGCCGGGGAGCTGTTTTTT
TRBJ2-5 | TRBV5-1 | few | . | CASSSLDGGQETQYF | TGCGCCAGCAGCTCCCTCGACGGTGGGCAAGAGACCCAGTACTTC
TRBJ2-1 | TRBV6-5 | . | . | CASSYSNGEQFF | TGTGCCAGCAGTTACTCGAACGGTGAGCAGTTCTTC
TRBJ2-7 | TRBV5-4 | . | . | CASSTNRGGGYEQYF | TGTGCCAGCAGCACCAATCGAGGAGGGGGCTACGAGCAGTACTTC
TRBJ2-7 | TRBV3-1 | many | . | CASSQPGASYEQYF | TGTGCCAGCAGCCAACCGGGGGCGTCCTACGAGCAGTACTTC
TRBJ2-7 | TRBV20-1 | . | . | CSAGVVGGQYEQYF | TGCAGTGCTGGGGTAGTAGGGGGACAATACGAGCAGTACTTC
TRBJ2-3 | TRBV7-6 | . | TRBD2 | CASSRAPSGKDTQYF | TGTGCCAGCAGCCGAGCCCCTAGCGGGAAAGATACGCAGTATTTT
TRBJ2-3 | TRBV29-1 | few | TRBD1 | CSVEDRLGRGKLTQYF | TGCAGCGTTGAAGATCGATTGGGCAGGGGGAAGTTGACGCAGTATTTT
TRBJ2-1 | TRBV28 | . | TRBD1 | CASSPYRGPGYNEQFF | TGTGCCAGCAGTCCATACAGGGGACCCGGTTACAATGAGCAGTTCTTC
TRBJ1-2 | TRBV20-1 | many | TRBD1 | CSASLTGQGSYGYTF | TGCAGTGCTAGTTTAACGGGACAGGGGTCCTATGGCTACACCTTC
TRBJ2-2 | TRBV6-2/TRBV6-3 | many | . | CASSYSRGAQRTGELFF | TGTGCCAGCAGTTACTCGAGAGGGGCTCAACGCACCGGGGAGCTGTTTTTT
TRBJ2-1 | TRBV7-9 | few | . | CASSTSSEQFF | TGTGCCAGCAGCACATCTTCTGAGCAGTTCTTC
TRBJ2-1 | TRBV20-1 | many | TRBD2 | CSARDAGGLDNEQFF | TGCAGTGCTAGGGACGCGGGGGGCTTAGACAATGAGCAGTTCTTC
TRBJ2-2 | TRBV10-3 | . | . | CAISDGGELFF | TGTGCCATCAGTGATGGGGGGGAGCTGTTTTTT
TRBJ2-1 | TRBV6-4 | . | . | CASSDSPGEQFF | TGTGCCAGCAGTGACTCCCCCGGTGAGCAGTTCTTC
TRBJ2-2 | TRBV7-3 | . | . | CASSSPMSPGELFF | TGTGCCAGCAGCTCCCCCATGAGCCCCGGGGAGCTGTTTTTT
TRBJ2-7 | TRBV7-8 | . | . | CASSPLGMAYEQYF | TGTGCCAGCAGCCCCCTGGGGATGGCCTACGAGCAGTACTTC
TRBJ2-1 | TRBV7-9 | many | TRBD1 | CASSPRTGGNEQFF | TGTGCCAGCAGCCCGCGGACAGGGGGCAATGAGCAGTTCTTC
TRBJ2-7 | TRBV11-2 | many | . | CASSLAGTLSYEQYF | TGTGCCAGCAGCTTAGCCGGGACCTTGTCCTACGAGCAGTACTTC
TRBJ1-5 | TRBV6-1 | few | . | CASSHQDSNQPQHF | TGTGCCAGCAGCCACCAGGACAGCAATCAGCCCCAGCATTTT